Listed below are T cell receptor beta chains from one sample, sequenced in a study of cytomegalovirus exposure and HLA in healthy donors. Method: immunoSEQ multiplex PCR; TCRdb's copy keeps in-frame clones and lacks some. The sample lists around 150,000 clones, around 78% occurring once. Sequencing was performed on PBMCs. The receptors originated from a woman aged 40-49 years in good health and CMV-seronegative. Each CDR3 is given with its conserved first and last residue. The D gene is left open where the match is weak. A row's size may be missing; if present it is once, few, many or a size class.

j_gene	v_gene	d_gene	abundance	CDR3nt	CDR3aa
TRBJ2-3	TRBV15	TRBD2	.	TGTGCCACCAGCAGAGCTCCGAGACTAGCGGGAGGAGGAGATACGCAGTATTTT	CATSRAPRLAGGGDTQYF
TRBJ1-1	TRBV7-9	.	.	TGTGCCAGCAGCTTCGCGGGGGGCACTGAAGCTTTCTTT	CASSFAGGTEAFF
TRBJ2-3	TRBV14	.	.	TGTGCCAGCAGCCTCAGACAGTTATCCGGTACGCAGTATTTT	CASSLRQLSGTQYF
TRBJ2-5	TRBV28	TRBD2	.	TGTGCCAGCAGTTTAAAGGGACTAGCGGGAGGTCAAGAGACCCAGTACTTC	CASSLKGLAGGQETQYF
TRBJ1-1	TRBV23-1	.	.	TGCGCCAGCAGTCAATCAGGAGGACAGAAGACTGAAGCTTTCTTT	CASSQSGGQKTEAFF
TRBJ1-1	TRBV25-1	.	once	TGTGCCAGCAGTCGAGGCGGGTACACTGAAGCTTTCTTT	CASSRGGYTEAFF
TRBJ2-1	TRBV5-1	.	.	TGCGCCAGCAGCCCGCGGCCTGCCCTCGGGCAGTTCTTC	CASSPRPALGQFF
TRBJ1-2	TRBV11-3	TRBD1	once	TGTGCCAGCAGCCCCGGACAGGGCGTCTATGGCTACACCTTC	CASSPGQGVYGYTF
TRBJ2-3	TRBV28	.	.	TGTGCCATTGGGGGCTACACAGATACGCAGTATTTT	CAIGGYTDTQYF
TRBJ1-1	TRBV2	TRBD1	.	TGTGCCAGCAGTGGCACGGACAGGGTTCCTTTCTTT	CASSGTDRVPFF
TRBJ2-7	TRBV5-1	TRBD1	once	TGCGCCAGCAGCTTGGGCGGACAGGGGGCGCGGGAGCAGTACTTC	CASSLGGQGAREQYF
TRBJ2-1	TRBV19	.	.	TGTGCCAGTAGTCCGACAGGATATGAGCAGTTCTTC	CASSPTGYEQFF
TRBJ1-1	TRBV30	TRBD1	.	TGTGCCTTGTTGGACAGGGGCACTGAAGCTTTCTTT	CALLDRGTEAFF
TRBJ1-1	TRBV5-5	.	few	TGTGCCAGCAGCTTTTCAGGGTTGGACACTGAAGCTTTCTTT	CASSFSGLDTEAFF
TRBJ2-1	TRBV18	.	.	TGTGCCACAGGGGGACTAGGCTCCTACAATGAGCAGTTCTTC	CATGGLGSYNEQFF
TRBJ2-1	TRBV10-3	TRBD2	.	TGTGCCATCAGTGCCGGACTAGCGGGAGCCCATGAGCAGTTCTTC	CAISAGLAGAHEQFF
TRBJ2-6	TRBV5-1	TRBD1	.	TGCGCCAGCAGCCCAGGGGGTTCTGGGGCCAACGTCCTGACTTTC	CASSPGGSGANVLTF
TRBJ1-1	TRBV19	.	.	TGTGCCAGTAGTGGCGGGAACACTGAAGCTTTCTTT	CASSGGNTEAFF
TRBJ1-1	TRBV6-6	.	few	TGTGCCAGCAGTTATAGTCGGGGGAGCACTGAAGCTTTCTTT	CASSYSRGSTEAFF
TRBJ1-1	TRBV29-1	.	.	TGCAGCGTTGTCGGGAGCGTGGGGACTGAAGCTTTCTTT	CSVVGSVGTEAFF
TRBJ2-7	TRBV25-1	TRBD2	once	TGTGCCAGCAGTGAGTCCGGGACTAGCGGAGAACACGAGCAGTACTTC	CASSESGTSGEHEQYF
TRBJ1-3	TRBV5-5	.	.	TGTGCCAGCAGCTCCGGGGGGACTGGAAACACCATATATTTT	CASSSGGTGNTIYF
TRBJ2-2	TRBV30	.	.	TGTGCTGTGGGGGCCACCGGGGAGCTGTTTTTT	CAVGATGELFF
TRBJ2-6	TRBV5-1	.	once	TGCGCCAGCAGCCCAGACATCTCTGGGGCCAACGTCCTGACTTTC	CASSPDISGANVLTF
TRBJ2-3	TRBV2	.	.	TGTGCCAGCAGTAGCCGGGACTGGGCGGATACGCAGTATTTT	CASSSRDWADTQYF